This is a list of T cell receptor beta chains from one sample in a study of T cell responses to AZD1222 COVID-19 vaccine. This table comes from immunoSEQ multiplex PCR, and its TCRdb copy is limited to in-frame clones, with some not included. Here the sample spans some 150,000 clones, just over 85% being singletons. The sample was peripheral blood, taken 28 days after the second AZD1222 dose. All receptors come from an adult who received the AZD1222 COVID-19 vaccine. Each CDR3 is given with its conserved first and last residue. The order of the fields is V gene, CDR3 length, J gene, clone size, CDR3 protein. Where a row states a size, it is once, few, many or the class of an expanded clone; other rows omit it.

v_call: TRBV5-1
cdr3_length: 16
j_call: TRBJ1-4
clone_size: .
cdr3_aa: CASSWRTGGETEKLFF

v_call: TRBV10-3
cdr3_length: 15
j_call: TRBJ2-1
clone_size: .
cdr3_aa: CAITPGTSTGNEQFF

v_call: TRBV6-5
cdr3_length: 15
j_call: TRBJ2-2
clone_size: .
cdr3_aa: CASSSRTRYAGELFF

v_call: TRBV5-4
cdr3_length: 14
j_call: TRBJ1-4
clone_size: .
cdr3_aa: CASSAFSTNEKLFF

v_call: TRBV9
cdr3_length: 14
j_call: TRBJ1-3
clone_size: .
cdr3_aa: CASSISSSGNTIYF

v_call: TRBV6-5
cdr3_length: 13
j_call: TRBJ1-1
clone_size: .
cdr3_aa: CASIFWGDTEAFF

v_call: TRBV5-1
cdr3_length: 14
j_call: TRBJ2-1
clone_size: .
cdr3_aa: CASSTGGGGAEQFF

v_call: TRBV5-1
cdr3_length: 15
j_call: TRBJ2-5
clone_size: .
cdr3_aa: CASSLRQGDGETQYF

v_call: TRBV5-8
cdr3_length: 14
j_call: TRBJ1-2
clone_size: .
cdr3_aa: CASSLVEGGRGYTF

v_call: TRBV5-8
cdr3_length: 14
j_call: TRBJ2-5
clone_size: .
cdr3_aa: CASSLFPTEETQYF

v_call: TRBV3-1/TRBV3-2
cdr3_length: 20
j_call: TRBJ1-1
clone_size: .
cdr3_aa: CASSQDSRGRQGASNTEAFF

v_call: TRBV5-4
cdr3_length: 9
j_call: TRBJ2-7
clone_size: .
cdr3_aa: CASTYEQYF

v_call: TRBV6-5
cdr3_length: 14
j_call: TRBJ2-2
clone_size: .
cdr3_aa: CASTRAEGTGELFF

v_call: TRBV7-9
cdr3_length: 12
j_call: TRBJ1-5
clone_size: .
cdr3_aa: CASSLGGQPQHF

v_call: TRBV18
cdr3_length: 15
j_call: TRBJ2-1
clone_size: .
cdr3_aa: CASSPLAGVGNEQFF

v_call: TRBV19
cdr3_length: 14
j_call: TRBJ1-2
clone_size: .
cdr3_aa: CASKPVWDGGGYTF

v_call: TRBV30
cdr3_length: 11
j_call: TRBJ1-4
clone_size: .
cdr3_aa: CASSGSEKLFF

v_call: TRBV5-4
cdr3_length: 15
j_call: TRBJ1-1
clone_size: .
cdr3_aa: CASSLNRGRGTEAFF

v_call: TRBV5-1
cdr3_length: 15
j_call: TRBJ1-5
clone_size: .
cdr3_aa: CASSSTGTGNQPQHF

v_call: TRBV28
cdr3_length: 18
j_call: TRBJ1-1
clone_size: once
cdr3_aa: CASSTKVWGSLMNTEAFF

v_call: TRBV5-1
cdr3_length: 17
j_call: TRBJ1-1
clone_size: .
cdr3_aa: CASSLRTGRGLNTEAFF

v_call: TRBV12-5
cdr3_length: 13
j_call: TRBJ2-4
clone_size: .
cdr3_aa: CASGYGEGRDSYF

v_call: TRBV19
cdr3_length: 15
j_call: TRBJ1-4
clone_size: .
cdr3_aa: CASSIGGGYTEKLFF

v_call: TRBV29-1
cdr3_length: 13
j_call: TRBJ1-2
clone_size: once
cdr3_aa: CSVVVPATYGYTF

v_call: TRBV19
cdr3_length: 15
j_call: TRBJ1-2
clone_size: once
cdr3_aa: CASSIYRENSYGYTF

v_call: TRBV2
cdr3_length: 13
j_call: TRBJ1-2
clone_size: .
cdr3_aa: CASSATGVKGYTF

v_call: TRBV5-6
cdr3_length: 15
j_call: TRBJ1-2
clone_size: .
cdr3_aa: CASSLQGPSNNGYTF

v_call: TRBV27
cdr3_length: 13
j_call: TRBJ2-7
clone_size: .
cdr3_aa: CASSLGVPGEQYF

v_call: TRBV19
cdr3_length: 22
j_call: TRBJ1-5
clone_size: .
cdr3_aa: CASSTRYLSNEDRVRSDQPQHF

v_call: TRBV7-6
cdr3_length: 14
j_call: TRBJ1-2
clone_size: .
cdr3_aa: CASSLRGPTYGYTF

v_call: TRBV3-1/TRBV3-2
cdr3_length: 14
j_call: TRBJ1-1
clone_size: .
cdr3_aa: CASSQRDRVTEAFF

v_call: TRBV6-6
cdr3_length: 12
j_call: TRBJ2-1
clone_size: .
cdr3_aa: CASSYANNEQFF

v_call: TRBV7-9
cdr3_length: 11
j_call: TRBJ2-6
clone_size: .
cdr3_aa: CASSRDSVLTF

v_call: TRBV2
cdr3_length: 13
j_call: TRBJ2-1
clone_size: once
cdr3_aa: CASISLGENEQFF

v_call: TRBV6-5
cdr3_length: 15
j_call: TRBJ1-6
clone_size: .
cdr3_aa: CASTIQGTDNSPLHF

v_call: TRBV27
cdr3_length: 15
j_call: TRBJ2-1
clone_size: once
cdr3_aa: CASSFTSGRYNEQFF

v_call: TRBV18
cdr3_length: 16
j_call: TRBJ1-4
clone_size: .
cdr3_aa: CASSPPNRGLDEKLFF

v_call: TRBV30
cdr3_length: 14
j_call: TRBJ1-6
clone_size: .
cdr3_aa: CAWSVFSLNSPLHF

v_call: TRBV18
cdr3_length: 17
j_call: TRBJ2-5
clone_size: .
cdr3_aa: CASSPRKDRGVGETQYF

v_call: TRBV19
cdr3_length: 15
j_call: TRBJ1-5
clone_size: .
cdr3_aa: CASSKGRNSNQPQHF

v_call: TRBV10-3
cdr3_length: 16
j_call: TRBJ2-1
clone_size: .
cdr3_aa: CAISEFPRNFNNEQFF

v_call: TRBV11-2
cdr3_length: 16
j_call: TRBJ2-2
clone_size: .
cdr3_aa: CASSLDGGAWTGELFF

v_call: TRBV27
cdr3_length: 13
j_call: TRBJ1-5
clone_size: .
cdr3_aa: CASSLGGGQPQHF

v_call: TRBV27
cdr3_length: 13
j_call: TRBJ1-2
clone_size: .
cdr3_aa: CASSSGGIYGYTF

v_call: TRBV19
cdr3_length: 16
j_call: TRBJ1-5
clone_size: .
cdr3_aa: CASSTQGRPLFQPQHF

v_call: TRBV29-1
cdr3_length: 13
j_call: TRBJ2-2
clone_size: .
cdr3_aa: CSGGTGLTGELFF

v_call: TRBV27
cdr3_length: 13
j_call: TRBJ1-1
clone_size: .
cdr3_aa: CASSFQANTEAFF

v_call: TRBV7-6
cdr3_length: 14
j_call: TRBJ1-4
clone_size: .
cdr3_aa: CASSFSGAREKLFF

v_call: TRBV3-1/TRBV3-2
cdr3_length: 14
j_call: TRBJ2-3
clone_size: .
cdr3_aa: CASRPRDFTDTQYF

v_call: TRBV28
cdr3_length: 15
j_call: TRBJ2-1
clone_size: once
cdr3_aa: CASSTVDSSYNEQFF

v_call: TRBV5-1
cdr3_length: 16
j_call: TRBJ2-3
clone_size: once
cdr3_aa: CASSLVWDRVTDTQYF

v_call: TRBV6-5
cdr3_length: 15
j_call: TRBJ1-2
clone_size: .
cdr3_aa: CASSYSGTEGYGYTF

v_call: TRBV2
cdr3_length: 16
j_call: TRBJ2-1
clone_size: .
cdr3_aa: CASSERTGGSVDEQFF